The 8 T cell receptor beta chains listed next were all sequenced from one sample in a study of control samples from healthy donors and cancer patients. The data were produced by immunoSEQ multiplex PCR, yet TCRdb's version contains in-frame clones alone and is incomplete. This sample has over 75,000 clones; more than 75% occur once, and the top ten carry more than 1.5%. Sequences were obtained from blood. These receptors all come from a man between 60 and 75 years old in good health.

This clone was seen more than once but under ten times. This chain links TRBV2 with TRBJ2-2; D is possibly TRBD2 (6 bases). Germline CDR1 SNHLY, CDR2 FYNNEI. Trimming removed 5 bases at V and 2 bases at J, with 9 bases between. The CDR3 totals 14 residues. CDR3 amino acids: CASSKGTNTGELFF. For the CDR3, the DNA is TGTGCCAGCAGTAAAGGGACTAACACCGGGGAGCTGTTTTTT.

The rearrangement links TRBV5-6 to TRBJ1-2, with D perhaps matching TRBD1 (6 bases). This CDR3 is built from 14 residues. The V end lost 6 bases, the J end lost 2 bases, and 14 bases lay between the germline ends. Germline CDR1 SGHDT, CDR2 YYEEEE. The CDR3 bases are TGTGCCAGCAACACTCGCAGGGGCAACTATGGCTACACCTTC. Translating gives CASNTRRGNYGYTF.

The chain combines TRBV4-1 with TRBJ2-7; D might be TRBD2 (6 bases). This CDR3 is built from 14 residues. The V gene's germline CDR1 is MGHRA and CDR2 YSYEKL. The germline V and J ends were trimmed by 1 base and 3 bases, with 10 bases remaining between them. The CDR3 DNA sequence: TGCGCCAGCAGCCAAGCCCCGGGGGACTACGAGCAGTACTTC. Its translation is CASSQAPGDYEQYF.

DNA for the CDR3: TGTGCCAGCAGTATGGGACTTACCTACGAGCAGTACTTC. It codes for CASSMGLTYEQYF. The V call is TRBV27, the J call TRBJ2-7; D is possibly TRBD2 (6 bases). V gave up 5 bases and J gave up 2 bases, with 10 bases separating them. Germline-derived CDR1 and CDR2 are MNHEY and SMNVEV (reference sequence). This CDR3 region has 13 residues.

The V gene is TRBV5-4, the J gene TRBJ1-1; 8 bases are a match to TRBD1. The CDR3 loop spans 14 amino acids. V shed 2 bases, J shed 3 bases, and the junction held 3 bases outside the gene matches. Germline V gene lookup returns CDR1 SGHNT and CDR2 YYREEE (reference sequence). CDR3 in amino acids: CASSFDRGYTEAFF. CDR3 DNA sequence: TGTGCCAGCAGCTTCGACAGGGGCTACACTGAAGCTTTCTTT.

The chain uses TRBV3-1 (or the pseudogene TRBV3-2) and TRBJ1-1; D might be TRBD1 (5 bases). Trimming cost V 4 bases and J 4 bases, with 19 bases left between them. From germline, CDR1 is LGHDT and CDR2 YNNKEL (reference sequence). The CDR3 runs 16 residues. In DNA, the CDR3 is TGTGCCAGCAGCCCTCTCGGGAGGGGCGGGAGCACTGAAGCTTTCTTT. This encodes CASSPLGRGGSTEAFF.

This clone occurred a few times. The chain employs TRBV5-4 and TRBJ2-7, with D possibly TRBD1 on 7 matching bases. Between the trimmed V and J ends, which lost 4 bases and 3 bases, there was a span of 17 bases. This CDR3 comprises 15 residues. CDR1 is SGHNT and CDR2 is YYREEE in the germline V gene (reference sequence). In nucleotides, the CDR3 is TGTGCCAGCAGCCACTACAGGGGACTCAACTACGAGCAGTACTTC. This codes for CASSHYRGLNYEQYF.

In DNA, the CDR3 is TGTGCCAGCAGCCAAGGACGGGGCGGGAATGAGCAGTTCTTC. Translated, it gives CASSQGRGGNEQFF. J is TRBJ2-1 and V is TRBV3-1 (or the pseudogene TRBV3-2); D possibly uses TRBD1 or TRBD2 (5 bases each). The CDR3 has 14 amino acids. Looked up from germline, CDR1 is LGHDT and CDR2 is YNNKEL (reference sequence). V was cut by 1 base and J by 7 bases, with 11 bases left in between.